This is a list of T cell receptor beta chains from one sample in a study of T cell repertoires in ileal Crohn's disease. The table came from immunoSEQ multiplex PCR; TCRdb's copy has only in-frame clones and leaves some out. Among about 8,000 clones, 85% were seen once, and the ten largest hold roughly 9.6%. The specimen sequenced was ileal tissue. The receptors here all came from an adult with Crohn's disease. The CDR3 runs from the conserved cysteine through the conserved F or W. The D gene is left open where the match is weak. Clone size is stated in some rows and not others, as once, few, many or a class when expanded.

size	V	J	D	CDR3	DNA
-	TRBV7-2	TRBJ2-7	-	CASRPNLVGSYEQYF	TGTGCCAGCAGGCCGAATTTGGTTGGGTCCTACGAGCAGTACTTC
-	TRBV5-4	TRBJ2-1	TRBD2	CASSLPDVGGTNEQFF	TGTGCCAGCAGCTTGCCCGACGTCGGGGGGACCAATGAGCAGTTCTTC
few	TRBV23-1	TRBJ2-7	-	CASSQSRLIYEQYF	TGCGCCAGCAGTCAATCGCGGCTGATCTACGAGCAGTACTTC
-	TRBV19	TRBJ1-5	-	CASSIQGQPQHF	TGTGCCAGTAGTATCCAGGGTCAGCCCCAGCATTTT
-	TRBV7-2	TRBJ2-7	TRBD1	CASSPGGYEQYF	TGTGCCAGCAGCCCAGGGGGTTACGAGCAGTACTTC
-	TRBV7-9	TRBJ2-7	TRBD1	CASSLGQGQNEQYF	TGTGCCAGCAGCTTGGGTCAGGGACAGAACGAGCAGTACTTC
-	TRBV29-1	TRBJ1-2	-	CSADVVRVGGYTF	TGCAGCGCTGACGTCGTGAGGGTTGGTGGCTACACCTTC
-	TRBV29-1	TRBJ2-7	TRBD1	CSVVRGNYEQYF	TGCAGCGTTGTCAGGGGGAACTACGAGCAGTACTTC
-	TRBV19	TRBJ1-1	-	CASSNRRVGGRTEAFF	TGTGCCAGTAGCAACCGCCGGGTCGGAGGGAGGACTGAAGCTTTCTTT
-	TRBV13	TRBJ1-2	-	CASSFRTLANYGYTF	TGTGCCAGCAGCTTTCGGACACTGGCTAACTATGGCTACACCTTC
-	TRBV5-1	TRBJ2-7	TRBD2	CASSSGLPTHEQYF	TGCGCCAGCAGCTCGGGACTACCTACCCACGAGCAGTACTTC
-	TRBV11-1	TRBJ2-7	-	CASTLSFSSYEQYF	TGTGCCAGCACTCTCAGCTTTTCTTCCTACGAGCAGTACTTC
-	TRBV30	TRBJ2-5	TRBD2	CAWKAGATQETQYF	TGTGCCTGGAAAGCGGGGGCTACCCAAGAGACCCAGTACTTC
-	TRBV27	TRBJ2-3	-	CASSLYAWTEDTQYF	TGTGCCAGCAGTTTATACGCGTGGACCGAGGATACGCAGTATTTT
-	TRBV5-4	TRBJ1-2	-	CASSRAAGGRGYTF	TGTGCCAGCAGCAGGGCAGCGGGCGGACGGGGCTACACCTTC
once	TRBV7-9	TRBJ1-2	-	CASSPRLGPRSYGYTF	TGTGCCAGCAGCCCACGTCTGGGGCCTCGGAGCTATGGCTACACCTTC
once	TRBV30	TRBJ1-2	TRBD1	CAWTPTGWDEGYTF	TGTGCCTGGACCCCGACAGGGTGGGACGAGGGCTACACCTTC
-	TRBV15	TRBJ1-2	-	CATSSAGGYGYTF	TGTGCCACCAGCAGTGCGGGGGGGTACGGCTACACCTTC
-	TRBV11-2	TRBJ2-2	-	CASSPPGGRTGELFF	TGTGCCAGCAGCCCCCCGGGGGGCCGCACCGGGGAGCTGTTTTTT
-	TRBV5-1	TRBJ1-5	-	CASSLELRTDSNQPQHF	TGCGCCAGCAGCTTGGAGCTAAGGACGGATAGCAATCAGCCCCAGCATTTT
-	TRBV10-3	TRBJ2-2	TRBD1	CAILDGTGPLGELFF	TGTGCCATTTTAGACGGGACAGGACCGCTCGGGGAGCTGTTTTTT
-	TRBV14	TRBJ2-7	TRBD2	CASSRAASGGIKYYEQYF	TGTGCCAGCAGCAGGGCGGCTAGCGGGGGGATAAAATACTACGAGCAGTACTTC
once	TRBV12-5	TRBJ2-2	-	CASGLFRELFF	TGTGCTAGTGGTTTGTTCCGGGAGCTGTTTTTT
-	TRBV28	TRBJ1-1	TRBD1	CASRGQGNTEAFF	TGTGCCAGCAGGGGACAGGGGAACACTGAAGCTTTCTTT
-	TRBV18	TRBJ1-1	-	CASQLSGQLNTEAFF	TGTGCCAGCCAACTATCGGGACAATTGAACACTGAAGCTTTCTTT
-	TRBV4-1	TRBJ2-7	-	CASSQLDSQAYEQYF	TGCGCCAGCAGCCAGCTAGACAGTCAAGCCTACGAGCAGTACTTC
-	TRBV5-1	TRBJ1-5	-	CASSLASNQPQHF	TGCGCCAGCAGCTTGGCGTCCAATCAGCCCCAGCATTTT
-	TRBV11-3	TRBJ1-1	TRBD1	CASSSGGPGAAFF	TGTGCCAGCAGCTCAGGGGGCCCAGGGGCTGCTTTCTTT
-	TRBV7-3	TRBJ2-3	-	CASSLDGRFTDTQYF	TGTGCCAGCAGCTTAGATGGGCGATTCACAGATACGCAGTATTTT
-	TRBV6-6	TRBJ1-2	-	CASSYQGEATYGYTF	TGTGCCAGCAGTTACCAAGGTGAAGCCACCTATGGCTACACCTTC
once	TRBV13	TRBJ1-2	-	CASSLSPGYGYTF	TGTGCCAGCAGCTTAAGCCCGGGCTATGGCTACACCTTC
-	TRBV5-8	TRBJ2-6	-	CASSLAGPGANVLTF	TGTGCCAGCAGCTTGGCAGGCCCTGGGGCCAACGTCCTGACTTTC
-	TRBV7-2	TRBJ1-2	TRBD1	CASSLVSGQNNYGYTF	TGTGCCAGCAGCTTAGTCTCGGGACAGAATAACTATGGCTACACCTTC
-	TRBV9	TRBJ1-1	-	CASSGMGNTEAFF	TGTGCCAGCAGCGGGATGGGGAACACTGAAGCTTTCTTT
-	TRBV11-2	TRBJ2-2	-	CATYWGRGLLGELFF	TGTGCCACTTACTGGGGGCGCGGTTTGCTCGGGGAGCTGTTTTTT
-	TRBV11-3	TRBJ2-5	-	CASSSSSYQETQYF	TGTGCCAGCAGCTCTAGTTCGTACCAAGAGACCCAGTACTTC
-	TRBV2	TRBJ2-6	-	CASLRGDSGANVLTF	TGTGCCAGTCTCAGGGGCGACTCTGGGGCCAACGTCCTGACTTTC
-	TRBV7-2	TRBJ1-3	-	CASSVQTGNTIYF	TGTGCCAGCAGCGTACAAACTGGAAACACCATATATTTT
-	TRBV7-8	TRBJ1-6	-	CASSPWTALKSPLHF	TGTGCCAGCAGCCCATGGACAGCCCTGAAATCACCCCTCCACTTT
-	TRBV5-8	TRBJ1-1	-	CASTGVVHSATEAFF	TGTGCCAGCACCGGGGTTGTCCATTCGGCCACTGAAGCTTTCTTT
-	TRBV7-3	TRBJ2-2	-	CASSSPGPTNTGELFF	TGTGCCAGCAGCTCCCCGGGCCCTACGAACACCGGGGAGCTGTTTTTT